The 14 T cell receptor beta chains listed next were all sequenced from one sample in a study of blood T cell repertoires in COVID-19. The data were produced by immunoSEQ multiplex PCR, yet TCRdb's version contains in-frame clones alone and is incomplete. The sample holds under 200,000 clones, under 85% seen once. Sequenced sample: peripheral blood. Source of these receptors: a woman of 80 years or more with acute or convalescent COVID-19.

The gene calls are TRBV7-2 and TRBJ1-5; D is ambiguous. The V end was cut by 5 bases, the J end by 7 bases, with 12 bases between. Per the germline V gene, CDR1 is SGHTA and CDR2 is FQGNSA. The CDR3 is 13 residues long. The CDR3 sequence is CASSPNTQQPQHF. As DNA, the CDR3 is TGTGCCAGCAGCCCTAATACTCAACAGCCCCAGCATTTT. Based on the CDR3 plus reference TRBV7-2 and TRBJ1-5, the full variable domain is GAGVSQSPSNKVTEKGKDVELRCDPISGHTALYWYRQSLGQGLEFLIYFQGNSAPDKSGLPSDRFSAERTGGSVSTLTIQRTQQEDSAVYLCASSPNTQQPQHFGDGTRLSIL.

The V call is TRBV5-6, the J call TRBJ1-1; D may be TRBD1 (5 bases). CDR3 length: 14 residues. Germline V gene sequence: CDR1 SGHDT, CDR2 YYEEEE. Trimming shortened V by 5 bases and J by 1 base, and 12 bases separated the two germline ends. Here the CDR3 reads CASSVAGWNTEAFF. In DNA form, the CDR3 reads TGTGCCAGCAGTGTGGCAGGGTGGAACACTGAAGCTTTCTTT.

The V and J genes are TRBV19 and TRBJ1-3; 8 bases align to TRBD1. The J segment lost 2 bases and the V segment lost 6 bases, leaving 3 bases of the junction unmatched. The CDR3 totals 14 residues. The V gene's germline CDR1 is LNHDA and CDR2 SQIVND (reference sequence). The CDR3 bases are TGTGCCAGTAGATACAGGGGGACTGGAAACACCATATATTTT. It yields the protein CASRYRGTGNTIYF.

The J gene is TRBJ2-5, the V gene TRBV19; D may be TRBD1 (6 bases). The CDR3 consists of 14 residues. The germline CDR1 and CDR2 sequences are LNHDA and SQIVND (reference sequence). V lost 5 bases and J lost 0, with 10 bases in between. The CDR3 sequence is CASSSQGNQETQYF. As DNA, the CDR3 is TGTGCCAGTAGTTCTCAGGGGAACCAAGAGACCCAGTACTTC.

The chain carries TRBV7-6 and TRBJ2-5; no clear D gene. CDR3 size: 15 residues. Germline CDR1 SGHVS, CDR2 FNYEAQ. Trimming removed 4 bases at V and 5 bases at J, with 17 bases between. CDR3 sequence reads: CASSSSLSSRETQYF. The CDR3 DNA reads TGTGCCAGCAGCTCGAGTTTATCCTCGAGGGAGACCCAGTACTTC. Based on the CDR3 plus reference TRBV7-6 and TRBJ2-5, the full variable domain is GAGVSQSPRYKVTKRGQDVALRCDPISGHVSLYWYRQALGQGPEFLTYFNYEAQQDKSGLPNDRFSAERPEGSISTLTIQRTEQRDSAMYRCASSSSLSSRETQYFGPGTRLLVL.

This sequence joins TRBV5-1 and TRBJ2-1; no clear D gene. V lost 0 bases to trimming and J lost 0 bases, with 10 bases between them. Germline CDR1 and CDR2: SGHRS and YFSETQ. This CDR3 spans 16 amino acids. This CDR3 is CASSLDQRSSYNEQFF. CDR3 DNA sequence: TGCGCCAGCAGCTTGGATCAAAGGAGCTCCTACAATGAGCAGTTCTTC.

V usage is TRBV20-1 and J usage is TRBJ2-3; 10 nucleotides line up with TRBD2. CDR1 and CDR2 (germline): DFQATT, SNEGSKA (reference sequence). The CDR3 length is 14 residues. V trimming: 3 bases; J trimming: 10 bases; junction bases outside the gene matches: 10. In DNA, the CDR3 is TGCAGTGCTAGTCCCAGCGGGAGGGCCGCGGCGCAGTATTTT. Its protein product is CSASPSGRAAAQYF.

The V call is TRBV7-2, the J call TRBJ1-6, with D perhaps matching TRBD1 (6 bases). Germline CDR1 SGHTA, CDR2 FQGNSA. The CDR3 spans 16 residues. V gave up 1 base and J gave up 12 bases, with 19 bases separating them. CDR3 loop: CASSLGSGHQRGPLHF. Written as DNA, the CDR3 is TGTGCCAGCAGCTTAGGGTCGGGACACCAGCGGGGACCCCTCCACTTT.

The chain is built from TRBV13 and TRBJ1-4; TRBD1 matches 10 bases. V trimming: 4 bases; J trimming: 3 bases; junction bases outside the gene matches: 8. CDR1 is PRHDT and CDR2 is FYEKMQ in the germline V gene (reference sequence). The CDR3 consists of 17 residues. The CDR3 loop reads CASSSRQGAVANEKLFF. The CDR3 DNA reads TGTGCCAGCAGCTCACGACAGGGGGCGGTTGCTAATGAAAAACTGTTTTTT.

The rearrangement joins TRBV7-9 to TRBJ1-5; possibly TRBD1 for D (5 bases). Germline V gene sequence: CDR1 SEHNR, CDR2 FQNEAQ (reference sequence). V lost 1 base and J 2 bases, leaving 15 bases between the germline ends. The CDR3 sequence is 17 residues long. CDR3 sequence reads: CASSLGVGTEGNQPQHF. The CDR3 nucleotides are TGTGCCAGCAGCTTAGGGGTGGGGACTGAAGGCAATCAGCCCCAGCATTTT.

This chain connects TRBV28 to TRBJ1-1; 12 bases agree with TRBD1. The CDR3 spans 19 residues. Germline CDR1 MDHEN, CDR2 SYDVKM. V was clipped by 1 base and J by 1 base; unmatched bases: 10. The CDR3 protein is CASSLYRDRGLTKNTEAFF. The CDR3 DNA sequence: TGTGCCAGCAGTTTATATCGGGACAGGGGGCTTACAAAGAACACTGAAGCTTTCTTT.

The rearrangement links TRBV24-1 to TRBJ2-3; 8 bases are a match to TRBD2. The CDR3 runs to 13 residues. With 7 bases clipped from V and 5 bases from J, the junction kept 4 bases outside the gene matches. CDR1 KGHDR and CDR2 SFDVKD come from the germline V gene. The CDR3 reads CATSGGAEDTQYF. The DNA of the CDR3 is TGTGCCACCAGCGGGGGGGCCGAAGATACGCAGTATTTT.

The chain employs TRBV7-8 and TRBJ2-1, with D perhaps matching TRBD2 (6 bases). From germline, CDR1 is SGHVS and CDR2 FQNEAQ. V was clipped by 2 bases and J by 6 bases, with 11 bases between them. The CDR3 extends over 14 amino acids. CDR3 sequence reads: CASSLTGLLNEQFF. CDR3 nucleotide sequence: TGTGCCAGCAGCTTAACGGGACTTCTCAATGAGCAGTTCTTC.

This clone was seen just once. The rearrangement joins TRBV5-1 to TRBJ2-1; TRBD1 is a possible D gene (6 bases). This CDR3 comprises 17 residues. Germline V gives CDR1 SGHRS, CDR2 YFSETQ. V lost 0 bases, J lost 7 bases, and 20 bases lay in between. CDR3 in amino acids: CASSLAKGGNVRNEQFF. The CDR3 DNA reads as TGCGCCAGCAGCTTGGCCAAAGGGGGAAATGTTAGAAATGAGCAGTTCTTC.